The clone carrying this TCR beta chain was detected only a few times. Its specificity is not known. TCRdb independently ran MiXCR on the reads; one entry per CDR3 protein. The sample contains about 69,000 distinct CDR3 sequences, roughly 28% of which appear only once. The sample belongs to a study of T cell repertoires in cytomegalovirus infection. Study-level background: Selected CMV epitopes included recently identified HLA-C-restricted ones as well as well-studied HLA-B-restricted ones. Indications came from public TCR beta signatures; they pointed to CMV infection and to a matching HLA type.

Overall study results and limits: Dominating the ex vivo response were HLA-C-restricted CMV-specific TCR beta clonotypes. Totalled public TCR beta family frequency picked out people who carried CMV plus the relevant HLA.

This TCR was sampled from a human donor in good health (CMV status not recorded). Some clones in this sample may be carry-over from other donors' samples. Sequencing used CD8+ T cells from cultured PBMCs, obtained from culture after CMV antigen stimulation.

The CDR3 here is CASSPRGGRETQYF. CDR3 sequence (DNA): TGTGCCAGTAGTCCCCGAGGGGGGCGGGAGACCCAGTACTTC. The chain combines TRBV19 with TRBJ2-5, with D possibly called TRBD1 or TRBD2 (6 bases each). The CDR3 loop spans 14 amino acids. The V end was cut by 5 bases, the J end by 5 bases, with 15 bases between. The germline CDR1 and CDR2 sequences are LNHDA and SQIVND (reference sequence).